This TCR beta chain was captured in a study of CD8 T cells in ankylosing spondylitis. This clonotype showed up many times. Its antigen is not known. Study observations and caveats: Earlier reports found some motif variants in synovial fluid and blood in reactive arthritis. Ankylosing spondylitis blood appeared to be characterized by a TCR beta motif of under 10 highly homologous variants.

Germline CDR1 reads SEHNR; CDR2 reads FQNEAQ (reference sequence). Trimming cost V 1 base and J 8 bases, with 17 bases left between them. The CDR3 covers 15 residues. Using its own MiXCR run on the 5' RACE reads, TCRdb lists one record per CDR3 protein. The sample shows 450,000 to 550,000 distinct CDR3 sequences, about 5.4% of them seen only once. The gene calls are TRBV7-9 and TRBJ1-2; D unclear. The TCR was taken from a male donor with ankylosing spondylitis. What was sequenced was blood, either unsorted or a sorted T cell fraction (not recorded which). The chain's CDR3 is CASSLDLEGRLGYTF. The CDR3 DNA sequence: TGTGCCAGCAGCTTAGATTTGGAGGGCCGGCTCGGCTACACCTTC.